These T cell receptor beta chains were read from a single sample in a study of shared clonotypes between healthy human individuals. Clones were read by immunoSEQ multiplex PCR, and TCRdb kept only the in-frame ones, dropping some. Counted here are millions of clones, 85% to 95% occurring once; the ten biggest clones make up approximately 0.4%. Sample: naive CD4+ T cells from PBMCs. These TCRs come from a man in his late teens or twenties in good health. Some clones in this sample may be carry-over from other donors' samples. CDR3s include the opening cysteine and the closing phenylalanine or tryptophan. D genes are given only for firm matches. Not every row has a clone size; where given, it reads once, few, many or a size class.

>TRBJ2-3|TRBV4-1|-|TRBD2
CASSRYHVAGATDTQYF
TGCGCCAGCAGCCGATACCACGTAGCGGGGGCCACAGATACGCAGTATTTT
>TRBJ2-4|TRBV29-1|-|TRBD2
CSVDASGRAAAKNIQYF
TGCAGCGTTGATGCTAGCGGGAGGGCCGCAGCCAAAAACATTCAGTACTTC
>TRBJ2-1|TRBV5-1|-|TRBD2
CASSFSVAGGPSSYNEQFF
TGCGCCAGCAGCTTCAGTGTCGCGGGAGGGCCGTCCTCCTACAATGAGCAGTTCTTC
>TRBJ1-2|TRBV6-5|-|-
CASGGGARGLVGYTF
TGTGCCAGCGGGGGAGGCGCGAGGGGGTTGGTGGGCTACACCTTC
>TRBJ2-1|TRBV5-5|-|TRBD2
CASSPSSGRVGNEQFF
TGTGCCAGCAGCCCTTCTAGCGGGAGAGTAGGCAATGAGCAGTTCTTC
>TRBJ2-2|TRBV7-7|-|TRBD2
CASSSSSGTNTGELFF
TGTGCCAGCAGCTCGTCTAGCGGGACCAACACCGGGGAGCTGTTTTTT
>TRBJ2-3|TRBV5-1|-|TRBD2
CASSFGLAGELTDTQYF
TGCGCCAGCAGCTTTGGACTAGCGGGAGAGCTGACAGATACGCAGTATTTT
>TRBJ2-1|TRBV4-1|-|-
CASSQVYRKAGEQFF
TGCGCCAGCAGCCAAGTGTACAGGAAGGCGGGAGAGCAGTTCTTC
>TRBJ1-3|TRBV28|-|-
CASSLPLAGGRGNTIYF
TGTGCCAGCAGTTTACCTCTCGCGGGGGGCAGGGGAAACACCATATATTTT
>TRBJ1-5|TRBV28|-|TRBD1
CASSLSTGTGLNQPQHF
TGTGCCAGCAGTTTATCTACCGGGACAGGGCTCAATCAGCCCCAGCATTTT
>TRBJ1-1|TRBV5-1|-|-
CASSLYRANTEAFF
TGCGCCAGCAGCTTGTACAGGGCAAACACTGAAGCTTTCTTT
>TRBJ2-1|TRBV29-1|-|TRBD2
CSVEEGSAGSGNEQFF
TGCAGCGTAGAGGAGGGCTCAGCGGGATCGGGCAATGAGCAGTTCTTC
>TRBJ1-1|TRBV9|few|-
CASSVVVANTEAFF
TGTGCCAGCAGCGTAGTTGTAGCAAACACTGAAGCTTTCTTT
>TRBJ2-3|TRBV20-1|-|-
CSASQGSTQYF
TGCAGTGCGTCACAGGGAAGTACGCAGTATTTT
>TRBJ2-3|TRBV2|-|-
CASSWDVGTDTQYF
TGTGCCAGCAGCTGGGACGTTGGCACAGATACGCAGTATTTT
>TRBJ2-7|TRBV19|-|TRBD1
CASSKTGESNEQYF
TGTGCCAGTAGTAAGACAGGGGAGAGCAACGAGCAGTACTTC
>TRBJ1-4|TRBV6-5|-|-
CASSYSGGEKLFF
TGTGCCAGCAGTTACTCGGGGGGTGAAAAACTGTTTTTT
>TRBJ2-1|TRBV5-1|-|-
CAMGRGHNEQFF
TGCGCCATGGGTCGGGGCCACAATGAGCAGTTCTTC
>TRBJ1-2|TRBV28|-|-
CASSLGDPPYDNYGYTF
TGTGCCAGCAGTTTAGGGGACCCGCCCTATGATAACTATGGCTACACCTTC
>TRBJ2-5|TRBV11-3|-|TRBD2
CASSLGTSGAETQYF
TGTGCCAGCAGCCTTGGGACTAGCGGTGCGGAGACCCAGTACTTC